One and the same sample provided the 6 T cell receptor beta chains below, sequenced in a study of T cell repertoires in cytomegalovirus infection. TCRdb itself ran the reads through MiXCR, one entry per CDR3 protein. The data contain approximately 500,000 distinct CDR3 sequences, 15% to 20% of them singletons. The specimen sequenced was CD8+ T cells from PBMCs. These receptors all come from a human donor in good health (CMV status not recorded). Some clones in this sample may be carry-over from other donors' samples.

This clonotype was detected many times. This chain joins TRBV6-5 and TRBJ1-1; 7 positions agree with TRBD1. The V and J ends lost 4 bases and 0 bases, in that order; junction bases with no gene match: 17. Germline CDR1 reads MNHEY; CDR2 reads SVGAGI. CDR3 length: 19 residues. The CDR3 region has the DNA TGTGCCAGCAGTTTCAACCCGTTGCATGAGGGGGCTGTGAACACTGAAGCTTTCTTT. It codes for CASSFNPLHEGAVNTEAFF.

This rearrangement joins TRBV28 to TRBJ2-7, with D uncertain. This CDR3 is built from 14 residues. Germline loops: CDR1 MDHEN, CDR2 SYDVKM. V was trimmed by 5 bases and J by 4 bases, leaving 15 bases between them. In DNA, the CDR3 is TGTGCCAGCAGTCTCCCCAATAACCTGTACGAGCAGTACGTC. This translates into CASSLPNNLYEQYV.

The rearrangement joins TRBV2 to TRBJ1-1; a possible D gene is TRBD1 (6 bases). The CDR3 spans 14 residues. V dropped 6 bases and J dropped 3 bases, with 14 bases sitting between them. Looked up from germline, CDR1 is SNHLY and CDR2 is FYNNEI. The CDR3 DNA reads TGTGCCAGCAGAGAGACGGGGGCTTACACTGAAGCTTTCTTT. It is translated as CASRETGAYTEAFF.

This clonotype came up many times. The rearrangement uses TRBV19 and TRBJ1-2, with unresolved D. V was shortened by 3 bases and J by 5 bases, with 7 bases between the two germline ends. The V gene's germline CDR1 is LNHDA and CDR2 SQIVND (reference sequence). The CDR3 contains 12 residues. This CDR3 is CASSIDPYGYTF. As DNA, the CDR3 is TGTGCCAGTAGTATCGATCCTTATGGCTACACCTTC.

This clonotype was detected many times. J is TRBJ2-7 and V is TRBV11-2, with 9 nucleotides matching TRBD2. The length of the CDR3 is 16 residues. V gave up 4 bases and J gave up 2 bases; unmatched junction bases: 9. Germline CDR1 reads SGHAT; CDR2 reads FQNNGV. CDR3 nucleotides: TGTGCCAGCAGCTCATCTGGGCCTAGCGGGACCTACGAGCAGTACTTC. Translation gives CASSSSGPSGTYEQYF.

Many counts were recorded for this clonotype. The CDR3 sequence: CASSQGGDTLNQPQHF. CDR3 DNA sequence: TGTGCCAGCAGTCAGGGGGGGGACACTCTCAATCAGCCCCAGCATTTT. The chain recombines TRBV6-1 with TRBJ1-5; 7 positions match TRBD1. Germline CDR1 is MNHNS and CDR2 is SASEGT. The CDR3 is 16 residues long. The trim removed 5 bases at V and 3 bases at J, leaving 10 bases unmatched.